The present entry profiles one T cell receptor beta chain with its context. This entry is derived from a study of blood T cell repertoires in COVID-19. The overall study: Italy, Spain and the United States were the sources of the convalescent and acute COVID-19 samples.

Source study methods: Estimated nucleated cell counts came from reference gene primer amplification. Only in-frame clones appear in the TCRdb table, and some are missing; sequencing was by immunoSEQ multiplex PCR. That table gives V, J and clone size, and the DNA gave D and trimming. The sample yields 200,000 or so clones, approximately 84% seen once. Participants spanned ages about 18 to 90 years and resided in some 22 US areas. The CDR3 runs 14 residues. Trimming shortened V by 0 bases and J by 5 bases, and 11 bases separated the two germline ends. From germline, CDR1 is SGHKS and CDR2 YYEKEE (reference sequence).

This chain links TRBV5-5 with TRBJ2-5; tentative D call: TRBD1 (5 bases). The sample consisted of PBMCs or T cells enriched from blood (not recorded which). The TCR was taken from a man aged 40-50 years who had recovered from COVID-19. The CDR3 region is CASSLETGRETQYF. CDR3 DNA sequence: TGTGCCAGCAGCTTGGAAACAGGCAGGGAGACCCAGTACTTC.